This record looks at one T cell receptor (beta chain) sequence and its context. Repertoires were generated with immunoSEQ multiplex PCR, while TCRdb's copy carries only in-frame clones and drops some. Among 110,000 or so clones, roughly 81% were seen once, and the ten largest hold 3.4%. The data were obtained in a study of blood T cell repertoires in COVID-19. The CDR3 runs 18 residues. Trimming at V came to 0 bases and at J to 6 bases, leaving 11 bases not matched to a gene. Germline lookup yields CDR1 SGHDT and CDR2 YYEEEE. This TCR derives from a man in his forties with acute or convalescent COVID-19. The V and J genes are TRBV5-6 and TRBJ2-2; 10 bases fit TRBD2. The sequencing sample was made of peripheral blood. The CDR3 nucleotides are TGTGCCAGCAGCTTGGCCCCCTCACTAGCGGGGTTCTCCGGGGAGCTGTTTTTT. Residues: CASSLAPSLAGFSGELFF.